This T cell receptor beta chain is from a study of shared clonotypes between healthy human individuals. Overall study findings and caveats: What limited the represented genetic and exposure-history diversity was the small number of donors.

CDR1 and CDR2 (germline): MGHDK, SYGVNS. V was cut by 6 bases and J by 9 bases, with 18 bases left in between. The CDR3 loop spans 14 amino acids. A single count supports this clone. Its antigen is unidentified. CD4+ cells were split into CD45RA+ naive and CD45RA-negative memory subsets. The table came from immunoSEQ multiplex PCR; TCRdb's copy has only in-frame clones and leaves some out. The sample has over a million clones; approximately 72% are singletons. This sequence joins TRBV25-1 and TRBJ2-1; tentative D call: TRBD2 (7 bases). The material sequenced was memory CD4+ T cells sorted from blood. Documented subset: CD45RA-negative fraction. This TCR derives from a man in his late teens or twenties in good health. For the CDR3, the DNA is TGTGCCAGCAGGGGGAGGGGGGGCATCAGTGAGCAGTTCTTC. Encoded protein: CASRGRGGISEQFF.